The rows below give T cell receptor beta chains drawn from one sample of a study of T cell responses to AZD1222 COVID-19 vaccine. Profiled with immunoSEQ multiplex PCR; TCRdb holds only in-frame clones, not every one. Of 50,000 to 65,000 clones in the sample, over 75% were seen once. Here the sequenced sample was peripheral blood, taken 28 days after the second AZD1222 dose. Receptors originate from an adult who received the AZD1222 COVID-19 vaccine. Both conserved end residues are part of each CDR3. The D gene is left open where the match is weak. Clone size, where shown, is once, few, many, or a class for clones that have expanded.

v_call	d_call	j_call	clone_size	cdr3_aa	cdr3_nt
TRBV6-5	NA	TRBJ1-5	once	CASSSRGFGDQPQHF	TGTGCCAGCAGTTCCCGAGGATTTGGCGATCAGCCCCAGCATTTT
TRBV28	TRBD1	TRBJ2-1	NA	CASSTTGGSYNEQFF	TGTGCCAGCAGTACGACAGGGGGATCCTACAATGAGCAGTTCTTC
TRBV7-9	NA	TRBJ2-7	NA	CASSPRDLAYEQYF	TGTGCCAGCAGCCCCCGGGACTTGGCCTACGAGCAGTACTTC
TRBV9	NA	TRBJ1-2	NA	CASSAETGEVYGYTF	TGTGCCAGCAGCGCAGAGACTGGGGAGGTATATGGCTACACCTTC
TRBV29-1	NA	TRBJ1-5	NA	CSVAGSNQPQHF	TGCAGCGTTGCGGGCAGCAATCAGCCCCAGCATTTT
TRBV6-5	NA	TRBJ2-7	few	CASTPPGSYEQYF	TGTGCCAGCACCCCCCCCGGATCCTACGAGCAGTACTTC
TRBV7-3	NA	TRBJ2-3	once	CASSPGVSDTQYF	TGTGCCAGCAGCCCGGGGGTGTCGGATACGCAGTATTTT
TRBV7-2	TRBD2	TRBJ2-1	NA	CASSLETGWGGNEQFF	TGTGCCAGCAGCTTAGAGACGGGATGGGGGGGAAATGAGCAGTTCTTC
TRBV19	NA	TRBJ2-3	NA	CAGAPTSTDTQYF	TGTGCCGGGGCCCCGACTAGCACAGATACGCAGTATTTT
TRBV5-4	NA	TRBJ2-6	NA	CASSRGLGANVLTF	TGTGCCAGCAGCCGGGGTCTGGGGGCCAACGTCCTGACTTTC
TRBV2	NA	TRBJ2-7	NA	CASSQAYTSYEQYF	TGTGCCAGCAGCCAAGCGTATACCAGCTACGAGCAGTACTTC
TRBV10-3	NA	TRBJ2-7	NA	CAISDEGGTPTYEQYF	TGTGCCATCAGTGACGAGGGGGGGACGCCTACCTACGAGCAGTACTTC
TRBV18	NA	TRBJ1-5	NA	CASSPQGPTNQPQHF	TGTGCCAGCTCTCCTCAGGGTCCTACTAATCAGCCCCAGCATTTT
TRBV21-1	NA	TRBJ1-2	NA	CASRAAGGALNYGYTF	TGTGCCAGCAGAGCCGCAGGGGGCGCATTGAACTATGGCTACACCTTC
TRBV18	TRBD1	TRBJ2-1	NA	CASSPPVGHQGENEQFF	TGTGCCAGCTCACCACCGGTCGGGCACCAGGGGGAAAATGAGCAGTTCTTC
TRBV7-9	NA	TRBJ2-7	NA	CASSLAPQGLDEQYF	TGTGCCAGCAGCTTAGCGCCCCAGGGGCTGGACGAGCAGTACTTC
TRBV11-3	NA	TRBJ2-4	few	CASSPDSNENIQYF	TGTGCCAGCAGCCCGGACAGCAACGAAAACATTCAGTACTTC
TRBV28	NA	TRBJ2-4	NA	CASSVDTRAKNIQYF	TGTGCCAGCAGCGTTGACACCCGGGCCAAAAACATTCAGTACTTC
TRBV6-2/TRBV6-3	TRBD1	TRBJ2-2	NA	CASSRQGGTGELFF	TGTGCCAGCAGCCGACAGGGTGGAACCGGGGAGCTGTTTTTT
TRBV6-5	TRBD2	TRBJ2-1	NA	CASRGLAGGPGEQFF	TGTGCCAGCAGAGGACTAGCGGGAGGGCCGGGTGAGCAGTTCTTC
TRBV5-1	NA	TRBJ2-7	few	CASSPYTNSYEQYF	TGCGCCAGCAGCCCATACACGAACTCCTACGAGCAGTACTTC
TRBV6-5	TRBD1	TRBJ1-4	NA	CASGKGSTGNEKLFF	TGTGCCAGCGGGAAGGGATCGACAGGGAATGAAAAACTGTTTTTT
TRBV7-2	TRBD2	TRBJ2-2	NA	CASSSTSGRAARGELFF	TGTGCCAGCAGCTCGACTAGCGGGAGGGCCGCGCGCGGGGAGCTGTTTTTT
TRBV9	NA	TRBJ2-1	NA	CASSVRGGRNEQFF	TGTGCCAGCAGCGTCAGAGGGGGGAGGAATGAGCAGTTCTTC
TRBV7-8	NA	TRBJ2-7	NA	CASSPHGASSHEQYF	TGTGCCAGCAGCCCCCATGGGGCTAGTTCCCACGAGCAGTACTTC
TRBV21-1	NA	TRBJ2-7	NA	CASSKTGSVEQYF	TGTGCCAGCAGCAAGACGGGTTCGGTTGAGCAGTACTTC
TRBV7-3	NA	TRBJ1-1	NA	CASSSTTGSGEAFF	TGTGCCAGCAGCTCCACGACAGGATCGGGTGAAGCTTTCTTT
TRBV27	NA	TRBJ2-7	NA	CASEWGSYEQYF	TGTGCCAGCGAGTGGGGGTCCTACGAGCAGTACTTC
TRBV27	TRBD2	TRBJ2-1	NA	CASSPRSGRRSNEQFF	TGTGCCAGCAGTCCCCGCAGCGGGAGGCGCTCCAATGAGCAGTTCTTC
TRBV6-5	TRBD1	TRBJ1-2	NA	CASTQTGSNYGYTF	TGTGCCAGCACCCAGACAGGGTCTAACTATGGCTACACCTTC
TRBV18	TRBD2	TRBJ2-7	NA	CASSPSGTSGTYEQYF	TGTGCCAGCTCACCGAGTGGGACTAGCGGGACCTACGAGCAGTACTTC
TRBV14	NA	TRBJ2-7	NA	CASSQEHLAPPYEQYF	TGTGCCAGCAGCCAAGAGCATCTAGCTCCACCCTACGAGCAGTACTTC
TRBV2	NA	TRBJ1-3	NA	CASTERGTTGNTIYF	TGTGCCAGCACCGAGCGGGGGACTACTGGAAACACCATATATTTT
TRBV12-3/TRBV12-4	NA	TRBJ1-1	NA	CASKFGSPPEAFF	TGTGCCAGCAAATTCGGCTCTCCCCCCGAAGCTTTCTTT
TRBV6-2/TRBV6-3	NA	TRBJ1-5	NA	CASSYSTRYSNQPQHF	TGTGCCAGCAGTTACTCGACTCGATATAGCAATCAGCCCCAGCATTTT
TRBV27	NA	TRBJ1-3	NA	CASSQTGMGTIYF	TGTGCCAGCAGTCAGACCGGTATGGGCACCATATATTTT
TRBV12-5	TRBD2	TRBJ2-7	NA	CASGLEGRAYEQYF	TGTGCTAGTGGTTTGGAGGGGAGGGCCTACGAGCAGTACTTC
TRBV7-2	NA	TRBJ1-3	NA	CASRPGTVGSGNTIYF	TGTGCCAGCAGACCTGGGACTGTCGGCTCTGGAAACACCATATATTTT
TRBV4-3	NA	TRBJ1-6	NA	CASSQRLEQNPSPLHF	TGCGCCAGCAGCCAGAGGTTGGAACAGAACCCTTCACCCCTCCACTTT
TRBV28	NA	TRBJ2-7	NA	CASSFTGVYEQYF	TGTGCCAGCAGCTTTACGGGAGTTTACGAGCAGTACTTC